A single sample is the source of the 28 T cell receptor beta chains below, sequenced in a study of shared clonotypes between healthy human individuals. The repertoire was sequenced with immunoSEQ multiplex PCR; TCRdb's copy has only in-frame clones and lacks some. The sample contains about 320,000 clones, over 75% of which appear only once. Material: memory CD8+ T cells sorted from blood. Subset denoted: CD45RO+ cells pooled with CCR7-negative TemRA cells. The source is a man aged 18 to 35 in good health.

The chain has TRBV4-3 and TRBJ2-4; the D is unclear. The germline V gene encodes CDR1 LGHNA and CDR2 YSLEER. The ends were cut back, 1 base at V and 0 bases at J, with 25 bases in the middle. The CDR3 covers 21 residues. The CDR3 is CASSQVLWDPKSPLAKNIQYF. For the CDR3, the DNA is TGCGCCAGCAGCCAAGTTCTCTGGGATCCCAAATCCCCTCTAGCCAAAAACATTCAGTACTTC.

Notes on this clone: Germline is not matched at one junction end, which may reflect a read error. Other DNA sequences from this sample encode an identical CDR3 as well. This chain links TRBV7-7 with TRBJ2-5; D is undetermined. The germline V gene encodes CDR1 SSHAT and CDR2 FNYEAQ (reference sequence). The CDR3 has 14 residues. The CDR3 loop reads CASSLGLGQETQYF. The CDR3 DNA follows: TGTGCTAGCAGCTTAGGGCTCGGTCAAGAGACCCAGTACTTC.

V gene TRBV2 combines with J gene TRBJ1-2, with D possibly matching TRBD1 (5 bases). V was clipped by 3 bases and J by 0 bases, with 8 bases between them. Germline CDR1 SNHLY, CDR2 FYNNEI. The CDR3 runs to 14 residues. The CDR3 loop is CASSEVGANYGYTF. The CDR3 DNA reads TGTGCCAGCAGTGAGGTAGGGGCTAACTATGGCTACACCTTC.

The V gene is TRBV7-9, the J gene TRBJ2-2; D possibly matches TRBD1 or TRBD2 (5 bases each). The CDR3 sequence is 16 residues long. CDR1 SEHNR and CDR2 FQNEAQ come from the germline V gene (reference sequence). With 1 base removed from V and 6 bases from J, the gap between germline ends came to 15 bases. This CDR3 reads CASSLGSEGTAGELFF. The CDR3 DNA follows: TGTGCCAGCAGCTTAGGTAGCGAGGGGACCGCCGGGGAGCTGTTTTTT.

This chain joins TRBV29-1 and TRBJ2-5; D could derive from TRBD1 or TRBD2 (6 bases each). V was clipped by 7 bases and J by 1 base, with 22 bases between them. The CDR3 is made up of 16 amino acids. Looked up from germline, CDR1 is SQVTM and CDR2 is ANQGSEA. DNA for the CDR3: TGCAGCGGTTTAGGGGGATGGGAGGACAGCCAAGAGACCCAGTACTTC. It encodes CSGLGGWEDSQETQYF.

V and J are TRBV5-1 and TRBJ2-7; TRBD1 agrees at 7 bases. The length of the CDR3 is 14 residues. With V trimmed by 3 bases and J by 2 bases, 5 bases remained unmatched. Germline CDR1 SGHRS, CDR2 YFSETQ. The CDR3 DNA is TGCGCCAGCAGCTCCGACGGACAGGCCTACGAGCAGTACTTC. This sequence encodes CASSSDGQAYEQYF.

The rearrangement uses TRBV10-2 and TRBJ1-1; maybe TRBD1 (6 bases). From germline, CDR1 is WSHSY and CDR2 SAAADI. The CDR3 runs to 13 residues. Trimming removed 3 bases from V and 6 bases from J, with 11 bases in between. The DNA for the CDR3 is TGCGCCAGCAGTGATGGGGACATCCCTGAAGCTTTCTTT. Amino acid sequence: CASSDGDIPEAFF.

V is TRBV6-6 and J is TRBJ2-7, with D unclear. Trimming shortened V by 6 bases and J by 1 base, and 10 bases separated the two germline ends. CDR3 length equals 13 residues. CDR1 and CDR2 from the germline V gene are MNHNY and SVGAGI (reference sequence). The CDR3 coding sequence is TGTGCCAGCAGAAAGACTGGATCCTACGAGCAGTACTTC. It specifies CASRKTGSYEQYF.

The V gene is TRBV5-5, the J gene TRBJ2-7, with 7 bases identical to TRBD1. Per the germline V gene, CDR1 is SGHKS and CDR2 is YYEKEE (reference sequence). The CDR3 has 15 residues. Trimming at V came to 2 bases and at J to 2 bases, leaving 7 bases not matched to a gene. CDR3 amino acids: CASSLTGESPYEQYF. Written as DNA, the CDR3 is TGTGCCAGCAGCTTAACAGGGGAGTCCCCCTACGAGCAGTACTTC.

J is TRBJ1-2 and V is TRBV6-5; possibly TRBD1 for D (6 bases). This CDR3 is 13 amino acids long. V dropped 9 bases and J dropped 2 bases, with 13 bases sitting between them. Looked up from germline, CDR1 is MNHEY and CDR2 is SVGAGI. The CDR3 DNA is TGTGCCAGTGGGGGCAGGGCAAACTATGGCTACACCTTC. It encodes CASGGRANYGYTF.

CDR3 residues: CASSGLAGEIGELFF. The CDR3 DNA follows: TGTGCCAGCAGCGGACTAGCGGGGGAGATCGGGGAGCTGTTTTTT. J is TRBJ2-2 and V is TRBV13, with TRBD2 matching 13 bases. V was clipped by 5 bases and J by 7 bases; unmatched bases: 4. Germline V lookup: CDR1 PRHDT, CDR2 FYEKMQ (reference sequence). This CDR3 has 15 residues.

V usage is TRBV13 and J usage is TRBJ1-1; 8 positions agree with TRBD1. The CDR3 is 19 residues long. From germline, CDR1 is PRHDT and CDR2 FYEKMQ (reference sequence). The V and J ends lost 5 bases and 4 bases, in that order; junction bases with no gene match: 21. The CDR3 DNA reads TGTGCCAGCAGCGTAGACGCACCGACAGGGGTCCGCGACTTCACTGAAGCTTTCTTT. Amino acid sequence: CASSVDAPTGVRDFTEAFF.

The chain carries TRBV28 and TRBJ2-5, with D tentatively TRBD1 or TRBD2 (7 bases each). V was trimmed by 3 bases and J by 4 bases, leaving 12 bases between them. The CDR3 sequence is 14 residues long. CDR1 and CDR2 from the germline V gene are MDHEN and SYDVKM. In DNA form, the CDR3 reads TGTGCCAGCAGTTTTCAGGGGGGGCCAGAGACCCAGTACTTC. Amino acids: CASSFQGGPETQYF.

V usage is TRBV5-4 and J usage is TRBJ1-1; weak D call: TRBD1 (5 bases). V was shortened by 0 bases and J by 3 bases, with 12 bases between the two germline ends. Germline CDR1 SGHNT, CDR2 YYREEE (reference sequence). This CDR3 has 15 residues. CDR3 bases: TGTGCCAGCAGCTTGGAACAGGATCTCTACACTGAAGCTTTCTTT. Residues: CASSLEQDLYTEAFF.

This chain uses TRBV6-6 with TRBJ2-3; D is unclear. CDR3 length: 12 amino acids. The germline gives CDR1 MNHNY, CDR2 SVGAGI (reference sequence). Between the trimmed V and J ends, which lost 2 bases and 4 bases, there was a span of 4 bases. The CDR3, as DNA: TGTGCCAGCAGTTACGGACCAGATACGCAGTATTTT. Its translation: CASSYGPDTQYF.

This clone was counted a single time. V is TRBV7-9 and J is TRBJ1-1, with D possibly TRBD1 on 5 matching bases. The germline V and J ends were trimmed by 1 base and 1 base, with 16 bases remaining between them. Looked up from germline, CDR1 is SEHNR and CDR2 is FQNEAQ (reference sequence). The CDR3 has 17 residues. CDR3 in DNA: TGTGCCAGCAGCTTAGTTCCGGCAGGGAATGCGAACACTGAAGCTTTCTTT. Protein product: CASSLVPAGNANTEAFF.

This chain connects TRBV5-4 to TRBJ2-7; D uncertain. Germline V gene sequence: CDR1 SGHNT, CDR2 YYREEE (reference sequence). V dropped 0 bases and J dropped 2 bases, with 9 bases sitting between them. The CDR3 contains 14 residues. Here the CDR3 DNA reads TGTGCCAGCAGCTTGGGGGGTCTTACCTACGAGCAGTACTTC. This codes for CASSLGGLTYEQYF.

The chain joins TRBV7-9 to TRBJ1-2, with 7 bases fitting TRBD1. V lost 4 bases to trimming and J lost 3 bases; unmatched junction nucleotides: 2. The CDR3 runs to 13 residues. Looked up from germline, CDR1 is SEHNR and CDR2 is FQNEAQ (reference sequence). In nucleotides, the CDR3 is TGTGCCAGCAGCTCCACAGGGGACTATGGCTACACCTTC. The encoded protein is CASSSTGDYGYTF.

V usage is TRBV29-1 and J usage is TRBJ2-3; 9 nucleotides match TRBD2. The CDR3 runs to 13 residues. Germline V gene sequence: CDR1 SQVTM, CDR2 ANQGSEA. V dropped 7 bases and J dropped 6; count of bases not matched to a gene: 8. This CDR3 reads CSAAGGPSDTQYF. CDR3 nucleotide sequence: TGCAGCGCCGCGGGAGGGCCGTCGGATACGCAGTATTTT.

The chain carries TRBV11-2 and TRBJ2-7, with 8 bases that match TRBD1. Germline CDR1 is SGHAT and CDR2 is FQNNGV. With V trimmed by 5 bases and J by 2 bases, 5 bases remained unmatched. The CDR3 totals 14 residues. As DNA, the CDR3 is TGTGCCAGCAGCGGGGGGACAGGAACCTACGAGCAGTACTTC. Translating it yields CASSGGTGTYEQYF.

The chain joins TRBV15 to TRBJ1-2; maybe TRBD1 (5 bases). The CDR3 covers 14 residues. Trimming took 0 bases from V and 7 from J, leaving 12 bases between them. CDR1 and CDR2 from the germline V gene are LNHNV and YYDKDF (reference sequence). CDR3 residues: CATSRDWGDLGYTF. CDR3 nucleotides: TGTGCCACCAGCAGAGATTGGGGGGATCTTGGCTACACCTTC.

The chain couples TRBV14 to TRBJ2-7, with D unresolved. Germline values: CDR1 SGHDN, CDR2 FVKESK. The V gene lost 3 bases and the J gene lost 0 bases, with 9 bases spanning the gap. The CDR3 loop spans 14 amino acids. CDR3 bases: TGTGCCAGCAGCCATCTCCAAAGCTCCTACGAGCAGTACTTC. It yields the protein CASSHLQSSYEQYF.

J is TRBJ2-5 and V is TRBV4-1; TRBD2 matches 9 bases. This CDR3 is built from 15 residues. V lost 4 bases and J lost 4; bases outside the gene matches: 7. Per germline, CDR1 MGHRA and CDR2 YSYEKL. The CDR3 DNA reads as TGCGCCAGCAGCCCCCTTGCGGGGGGGCTAGAGACCCAGTACTTC. It is translated as CASSPLAGGLETQYF.

In this sample, this clone turned up once. The J gene is TRBJ2-3, the V gene TRBV2; 8 bases fit TRBD2. CDR1 and CDR2 (germline): SNHLY, FYNNEI. The CDR3 runs 15 residues. Trimming at V came to 6 bases and at J to 3 bases, leaving 8 bases not matched to a gene. CDR3 loop: CASRVLAVETDTQYF. CDR3 DNA: TGTGCCAGCAGAGTACTAGCGGTAGAAACAGATACGCAGTATTTT.

The chain joins TRBV11-2 to TRBJ2-7; D possibly uses TRBD1 or TRBD2 (6 bases each). V was shortened by 6 bases and J by 0 bases, with 15 bases between the two germline ends. Germline CDR1 SGHAT, CDR2 FQNNGV. The CDR3 is made up of 15 amino acids. CDR3: CASSPEGGSSYEQYF. CDR3 nucleotides: TGTGCCAGCAGTCCCGAGGGGGGAAGCTCCTACGAGCAGTACTTC.

V is TRBV19 and J is TRBJ2-7, with D perhaps TRBD1 (6 bases). The CDR3 extends over 13 amino acids. Trimming pared 5 bases from V and 2 bases from J, leaving 10 bases between. Germline-derived CDR1 and CDR2 are LNHDA and SQIVND (reference sequence). The CDR3: CASSFRDTYEQYF. CDR3 bases: TGTGCCAGTAGTTTCCGGGACACCTACGAGCAGTACTTC.

This clone appeared many times. This chain connects TRBV5-1 to TRBJ1-1; 10 bases line up with TRBD1. Germline assignment: CDR1 SGHRS and CDR2 YFSETQ. Trimming cost V 6 bases and J 1 base; bases outside gene matches: 6. The CDR3 is 15 residues long. This CDR3 reads CASTRDRGSNTEAFF. The CDR3 DNA reads as TGCGCCAGCACCCGGGACAGGGGATCGAACACTGAAGCTTTCTTT.

In this sample, this clone turned up once. The chain carries TRBV9 and TRBJ2-7; tentative D call: TRBD1 (5 bases). The V end was cut by 0 bases, the J end by 0 bases, with 10 bases between. Looked up from germline, CDR1 is SGDLS and CDR2 is YYNGEE. The CDR3 covers 15 residues. This chain's CDR3 is CASSVGQGYSYEQYF. CDR3 DNA: TGTGCCAGCAGCGTAGGTCAGGGTTACTCCTACGAGCAGTACTTC.